This entry is about one T cell receptor beta chain. Recovery meant two consecutive negative NP/OP PCR tests, professional clearance, or resolved symptoms. These data belong to a study of blood T cell repertoires in COVID-19. The repertoire was sequenced with immunoSEQ multiplex PCR; TCRdb's copy has only in-frame clones and lacks some. This sample has approximately 250,000 clones, with approximately 85% found just once. The CDR3 contains 19 residues. Deletions cut 0 bases from V and 0 bases from J, with 17 bases between. The germline CDR1 and CDR2 sequences are SGHDN and FVKESK. Sequenced input: PBMCs or T cells enriched from blood (not recorded which). The origin of this receptor is a woman in her 30s who had recovered from COVID-19. The V and J genes are TRBV14 and TRBJ1-4; D perhaps matches TRBD1 (5 bases). This CDR3 is CASSQDTEGFIATNEKLFF. DNA for the CDR3: TGTGCCAGCAGCCAAGATACGGAGGGGTTCATCGCAACTAATGAAAAACTGTTTTTT.